A selection of T cell receptor beta chains follows, all from one sample in a study of beta chain features in type 1 diabetes. Sequenced by immunoSEQ multiplex PCR; TCRdb stores in-frame clones only, minus some. The sample shows roughly 260,000 clones, about a fifth of them seen only once. Source material: naive CD4+ T cells from blood. The receptors were sampled from a woman between 35 and 50 years old with type 1 diabetes. CDR3s include the opening cysteine and the closing phenylalanine or tryptophan. The order of the fields is D gene, V gene, clone size, J gene, CDR3 DNA, CDR3 protein. A D gene is named only where the DNA matches it firmly. Clone size is not always given. Where it is, it says once, few, many or a class for expanded clones.

D: -
V: TRBV4-1
size: -
J: TRBJ2-7
DNA: TGCGCCAGCAGCCAAGCCGATTCGGGAAACCTTCCATACGAGCAGTACTTC
CDR3: CASSQADSGNLPYEQYF

D: -
V: TRBV7-9
size: -
J: TRBJ2-5
DNA: TGTGCCAGCAGCTTATCAAATCAGGGCCAAGAGACCCAGTACTTC
CDR3: CASSLSNQGQETQYF

D: -
V: TRBV9
size: few
J: TRBJ2-1
DNA: TGTGCCAGCAGCGGTCAGGGCGGCAATGAGCAGTTCTTC
CDR3: CASSGQGGNEQFF

D: -
V: TRBV28
size: -
J: TRBJ2-7
DNA: TGTGCCAGCAGCACTGGGACACGGGATTACGAGCAGTACTTC
CDR3: CASSTGTRDYEQYF

D: TRBD2
V: TRBV5-1
size: -
J: TRBJ2-7
DNA: TGCGCCAGCAGCTCCTGGGTAGCGGGGACCTACGAGCAGTACTTC
CDR3: CASSSWVAGTYEQYF

D: -
V: TRBV4-1
size: -
J: TRBJ2-3
DNA: TGCGCCAGCAGCATCACGACAGCCCTATGGGGCACAGATACGCAGTATTTT
CDR3: CASSITTALWGTDTQYF

D: -
V: TRBV25-1
size: -
J: TRBJ1-3
DNA: TGTGCCAGCAGTGAACTTCAGGGGCGCGGTGGAAACACCATATATTTT
CDR3: CASSELQGRGGNTIYF

D: TRBD1
V: TRBV5-6
size: few
J: TRBJ1-2
DNA: TGTGCCAGCAGTCCGACAGGGGTAGGCTTGGGCTATGGCTACACCTTC
CDR3: CASSPTGVGLGYGYTF

D: -
V: TRBV29-1
size: -
J: TRBJ1-1
DNA: TGCAGCGACAGGGTGTACGGCACTGAAGCTTTCTTT
CDR3: CSDRVYGTEAFF

D: -
V: TRBV7-9
size: -
J: TRBJ2-7
DNA: TGTGCCAGCAGCTTCTCTTGGGACAACTACGAGCAGTACTTC
CDR3: CASSFSWDNYEQYF

D: -
V: TRBV12-5
size: few
J: TRBJ1-1
DNA: TGTGCTAGTGGTCCTGACACGTTGAACACTGAAGCTTTCTTT
CDR3: CASGPDTLNTEAFF

D: -
V: TRBV7-2
size: few
J: TRBJ2-2
DNA: TGTGCCAGCAGAGAGGGTCCCTTGAGGACCGGGGAGCTGTTTTTT
CDR3: CASREGPLRTGELFF

D: TRBD1
V: TRBV28
size: few
J: TRBJ2-7
DNA: TGTGCCAGCAGACAGGGGTCCTACGAGCAGTACTTC
CDR3: CASRQGSYEQYF

D: TRBD1
V: TRBV7-3
size: -
J: TRBJ1-2
DNA: TGTGCCAGCAGCCCTACAGGGGTTGGGGACTATGGCTACACCTTC
CDR3: CASSPTGVGDYGYTF

D: -
V: TRBV7-2
size: -
J: TRBJ2-7
DNA: TGTGCCAGCAGCTTAACTGAGTACGAGCAGTACTTC
CDR3: CASSLTEYEQYF

D: -
V: TRBV7-9
size: -
J: TRBJ1-1
DNA: TGTGCCAGCAGCTTGGGACTGGTGAACACTGAAGCTTTCTTT
CDR3: CASSLGLVNTEAFF

D: -
V: TRBV27
size: -
J: TRBJ1-5
DNA: TGTGCCAGCAGTTCATATACCCTCAGTAATCAGCCCCAGCATTTT
CDR3: CASSSYTLSNQPQHF

D: -
V: TRBV5-1
size: -
J: TRBJ2-1
DNA: TGCGCCAGCAGCTCAGGACAGACCTACAATGAGCAGTTCTTC
CDR3: CASSSGQTYNEQFF

D: -
V: TRBV4-1
size: few
J: TRBJ1-6
DNA: TGCGCCAGCAGCCAAGAAGTCCCACGGGTCCCTAATTCACCCCTCCACTTT
CDR3: CASSQEVPRVPNSPLHF

D: TRBD2
V: TRBV9
size: -
J: TRBJ2-7
DNA: TGTGCCAGCAGCCCGTCGGGGACTAGTTACTACGAGCAGTACTTC
CDR3: CASSPSGTSYYEQYF

D: TRBD2
V: TRBV5-6
size: few
J: TRBJ2-7
DNA: TGTGCCAGCAGCTTGACCCTAGCGGCTGGAGAGCAGTACTTC
CDR3: CASSLTLAAGEQYF

D: TRBD1
V: TRBV14
size: few
J: TRBJ2-2
DNA: TGTGCCAGCAGCCAAGTGACAGGGATCAACGGGGAGCTGTTTTTT
CDR3: CASSQVTGINGELFF

D: -
V: TRBV4-2
size: few
J: TRBJ2-7
DNA: TGTGCCAGCAGCCAAGAGGAGAGCTCCTACGAGCAGTACTTC
CDR3: CASSQEESSYEQYF

D: TRBD1
V: TRBV19
size: -
J: TRBJ2-7
DNA: TGTGCCAGTAGTATAGATCCCACAGGGGTCGTCTACGAGCAGTACTTC
CDR3: CASSIDPTGVVYEQYF

D: -
V: TRBV11-2
size: -
J: TRBJ1-1
DNA: TGTGCCAGCAGCTTCATGGGGAGTGAAGCTTTCTTT
CDR3: CASSFMGSEAFF

D: TRBD2
V: TRBV19
size: few
J: TRBJ2-1
DNA: TGTGCCAGTAGTATTCCGGGACTAGTGGGGAAAGAGAATGAGCAGTTCTTC
CDR3: CASSIPGLVGKENEQFF

D: TRBD1
V: TRBV29-1
size: few
J: TRBJ2-2
DNA: TGCAGCGTTGCCCTCTTCGGGACAGCCACCGGGGAGCTGTTTTTT
CDR3: CSVALFGTATGELFF

D: -
V: TRBV7-2
size: few
J: TRBJ2-1
DNA: TGTGCCAGCAGCTTAGAGGCGGCCAGGGGTAGTGAGCAGTTCTTC
CDR3: CASSLEAARGSEQFF

D: -
V: TRBV30
size: -
J: TRBJ1-4
DNA: TGTGCCTGGAGGGCAGGGCCTCAGGGTGAAAAACTGTTTTTT
CDR3: CAWRAGPQGEKLFF